One and the same sample provided the 9 T cell receptor beta chains below, sequenced in a study of metastatic and nonmetastatic thyroid tumors. TCRdb reassembled clones from the PCR reads with MiXCR. The profile shows around 40,000 clones, about 25% of them singletons. Thyroid surgery had not been preceded by any treatment in any patient. Source material: blood. The receptors come from a female donor with papillary thyroid cancer or a benign thyroid nodule (not recorded which). Some clones in this sample may be carry-over from other donors' samples.

This clone is medium-sized (0.01 to 0.1%). The chain employs TRBV12-3 or TRBV12-4 and TRBJ2-4; the D gene could be TRBD1 or TRBD2 (6 bases each). Trimming pared 0 bases from V and 5 bases from J, leaving 8 bases between. The CDR3 is 14 residues long. CDR3 in amino acids: CASSLAGGQNIQYF. CDR3 DNA sequence: TGTGCCAGCAGTTTAGCGGGGGGCCAAAACATTCAGTACTTC.

In its sample, this clone was seen a few times. A read error may account for a junction end that differs from germline. The chain combines TRBV2 with TRBJ2-5, with unresolved D. Germline lookup yields CDR1 SNHLY and CDR2 FYNNEI. This CDR3 is built from 12 residues. CDR3 in DNA: TGTGCCAGCAGTGAAGTCACAGAGAGCCAGTACTTC. It yields the protein CASSEVTESQYF.

This clone has a count of ten or more. The chain joins TRBV19 to TRBJ2-2; D uncertain. The CDR3 extends over 13 amino acids. Germline lookup yields CDR1 LNHDA and CDR2 SQIVND (reference sequence). Trimming shortened V by 6 bases and J by 2 bases, and 7 bases separated the two germline ends. Here the CDR3 DNA reads TGTGCCAGTAGGGACGCTAACACCGGGGAGCTGTTTTTT. It encodes CASRDANTGELFF.

The chain combines TRBV11-2 with TRBJ2-3; D is possibly TRBD2 (7 bases). Germline CDR1 and CDR2: SGHAT and FQNNGV. The CDR3 contains 17 residues. V was clipped by 5 bases and J by 2 bases, with 20 bases between them. CDR3 sequence: CASSRRGAGWVTDTQYF. The DNA of the CDR3 is TGTGCCAGCAGCCGCCGGGGGGCGGGGTGGGTCACAGATACGCAGTATTTT.

This clone was detected only a few times. V gene TRBV19 combines with J gene TRBJ2-3; D gene ambiguous. This CDR3 contains 15 residues. Trimming stripped 7 bases from V and 0 bases from J, with 14 bases between. The germline CDR1 and CDR2 sequences are LNHDA and SQIVND (reference sequence). CDR3 in DNA: TGTGCCAGTAACGACGGCGCTTTTAGCACAGATACGCAGTATTTT. This sequence encodes CASNDGAFSTDTQYF.

The chain links TRBV12-3 or TRBV12-4 to TRBJ2-1; D is ambiguous. The CDR3 is 13 amino acids. V dropped 5 bases and J dropped 6 bases, with 11 bases sitting between them. This CDR3 reads CASSLSVRNEQFF. For the CDR3, the DNA is TGTGCCAGCAGTCTCTCAGTTCGCAATGAGCAGTTCTTC.

This clone came up many times. This rearrangement joins TRBV18 to TRBJ2-5; 14 bases match TRBD2. Germline CDR1 reads KGHSH; CDR2 reads LQKENI. CDR3 size: 14 residues. V shed 5 bases and J 4 bases; nucleotides not matched to a gene: 0. CDR3 nucleotides: TGTGCCAGCTCAGGGACTAGCGGGGGAGAGACCCAGTACTTC. Residues: CASSGTSGGETQYF.

This sequence joins TRBV11-2 and TRBJ2-3; D possibly corresponds to TRBD2 (6 bases). Trimming pared 5 bases from V and 0 bases from J, leaving 9 bases between. The CDR3 length is 14 residues. Germline CDR1 SGHAT, CDR2 FQNNGV. The DNA for the CDR3 is TGTGCCAGCAGCGAAGGGAGGAGCACAGATACGCAGTATTTT. This sequence encodes CASSEGRSTDTQYF.

In DNA form, the CDR3 reads TGTGCCAGCTCACCGGGCGGGACAGGGGTTAACACTGAAGCTTTCTTT. Protein product: CASSPGGTGVNTEAFF. This sequence joins TRBV18 and TRBJ1-1, with 10 bases matching TRBD1. The V segment lost 3 bases and the J segment 2 bases; nucleotides outside the gene matches: 6. Germline V gene data show CDR1 as KGHSH and CDR2 as LQKENI. CDR3 length: 16 amino acids.